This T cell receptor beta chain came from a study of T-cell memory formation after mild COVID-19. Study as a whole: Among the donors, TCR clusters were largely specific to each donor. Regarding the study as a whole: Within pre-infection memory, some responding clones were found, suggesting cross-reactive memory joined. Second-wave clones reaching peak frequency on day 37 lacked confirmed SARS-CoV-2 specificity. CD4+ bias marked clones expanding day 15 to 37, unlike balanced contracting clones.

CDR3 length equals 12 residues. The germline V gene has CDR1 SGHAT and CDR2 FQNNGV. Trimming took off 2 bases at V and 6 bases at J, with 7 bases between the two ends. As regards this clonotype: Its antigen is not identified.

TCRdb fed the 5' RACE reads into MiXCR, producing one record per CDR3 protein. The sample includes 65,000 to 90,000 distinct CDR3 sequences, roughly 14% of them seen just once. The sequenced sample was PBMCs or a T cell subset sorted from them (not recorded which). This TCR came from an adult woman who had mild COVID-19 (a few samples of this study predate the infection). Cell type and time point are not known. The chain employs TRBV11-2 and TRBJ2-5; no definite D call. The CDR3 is CASSLLPQTQYF. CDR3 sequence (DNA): TGTGCCAGCAGCTTATTACCTCAGACCCAGTACTTC.